Listed below are T cell receptor beta chains from one sample, sequenced in a study of cytomegalovirus exposure and HLA in healthy donors. TCRdb's table, derived via immunoSEQ multiplex PCR, lists solely in-frame clones and lacks some. The repertoire holds around 280,000 clones, with about 90% as singletons. The specimen was PBMCs. These receptors all stem from a young woman in good health and CMV-seronegative. Both conserved end residues are part of each CDR3. The D gene is left open where the match is weak. Not every row has a clone size; where given, it reads once, few, many or a size class.

V	J	D	size	CDR3	DNA
TRBV10-3	TRBJ1-4	TRBD1	-	CATQGQANEKLFF	TGTGCCACCCAAGGACAGGCTAATGAAAAACTGTTTTTT
TRBV7-6	TRBJ2-7	-	-	CASSLESGKRYEQYF	TGTGCCAGCAGCTTAGAGTCCGGGAAGCGCTACGAGCAGTACTTC
TRBV5-1	TRBJ1-6	TRBD1	-	CASSPGTDQGSPLHF	TGCGCCAGCAGCCCGGGGACAGATCAGGGCTCACCCCTCCACTTT
TRBV5-4	TRBJ1-1	TRBD1	-	CASTGGDTEAFF	TGTGCCAGCACAGGGGGAGACACTGAAGCTTTCTTT
TRBV5-4	TRBJ2-1	TRBD1	-	CASSSRQGPHEQFF	TGTGCCAGCAGCTCGCGACAGGGGCCCCATGAGCAGTTCTTC
TRBV27	TRBJ2-2	TRBD2	-	CASSLSGLAGATNTGELFF	TGTGCCAGCAGTTTATCGGGTCTAGCGGGGGCCACAAACACCGGGGAGCTGTTTTTT
TRBV6-5	TRBJ2-2	TRBD2	-	CASSRGGTGELFF	TGTGCCAGCAGTCGGGGGGGCACCGGGGAGCTGTTTTTT
TRBV23-1	TRBJ1-2	-	-	CASSPKGRDTPSYGYTF	TGCGCCAGCAGTCCGAAAGGCAGGGATACCCCCTCTTATGGCTACACCTTC
TRBV4-2	TRBJ2-3	-	-	CASSQRRGTDTQYF	TGTGCCAGCAGCCAGAGGAGGGGCACAGATACGCAGTATTTT
TRBV27	TRBJ1-3	-	-	CASSLGRGGGNTIYF	TGTGCCAGCAGTTTAGGGAGGGGGGGAGGAAACACCATATATTTT
TRBV10-3	TRBJ2-7	-	-	CAISDGGYEQYF	TGTGCCATCAGTGATGGAGGATACGAGCAGTACTTC
TRBV5-4	TRBJ1-5	-	-	CASSLGPSGNQPQHF	TGTGCCAGCAGCTTGGGGCCCAGCGGCAATCAGCCCCAGCATTTT
TRBV21-1	TRBJ1-1	-	-	CASSQEANTEAFF	TGTGCCAGCAGTCAGGAGGCGAACACTGAAGCTTTCTTT
TRBV9	TRBJ2-1	-	-	CASSAKGGDYNEQFF	TGTGCCAGCAGCGCCAAAGGGGGGGATTACAATGAGCAGTTCTTC
TRBV6-5	TRBJ1-5	-	-	CASSSGESNQPQHF	TGTGCCAGCTCATCCGGGGAGAGCAATCAGCCCCAGCATTTT
TRBV9	TRBJ1-2	-	-	CASSVDRNGYTF	TGTGCCAGCAGCGTAGACAGAAATGGCTACACCTTC
TRBV4-2	TRBJ2-5	-	-	CASSQYEGFQETQYF	TGTGCCAGCAGCCAATATGAGGGATTCCAAGAGACCCAGTACTTC
TRBV6-5	TRBJ1-1	TRBD1	-	CASSYVTGVTEAFF	TGTGCCAGCAGTTACGTGACAGGGGTTACTGAAGCTTTCTTT
TRBV5-1	TRBJ1-2	-	-	CASSLGTWGYTF	TGCGCCAGCAGCTTGGGCACATGGGGCTACACCTTC
TRBV6-5	TRBJ1-5	-	once	CASSSTGFQPQHF	TGTGCCAGCAGCTCCACAGGGTTTCAGCCCCAGCATTTT
TRBV29-1	TRBJ2-1	TRBD2	-	CSVEGTSGANEQFF	TGCAGCGTTGAAGGAACTAGCGGGGCCAATGAGCAGTTCTTC
TRBV5-6	TRBJ2-2	TRBD1	once	CASTGPGQGFTGELFF	TGTGCCAGCACCGGGCCGGGACAGGGGTTCACCGGGGAGCTGTTTTTT
TRBV7-9	TRBJ2-7	-	-	CASSPGAYEQYF	TGTGCCAGCAGCCCGGGGGCCTACGAGCAGTACTTC
TRBV6-5	TRBJ2-1	TRBD1	-	CASRNRGLVGNEQFF	TGTGCCAGCCGAAACAGGGGGCTGGTAGGCAATGAGCAGTTCTTC
TRBV27	TRBJ2-7	-	-	CASSLRQLSYEQYF	TGTGCCAGCAGTTTAAGACAGTTGAGCTACGAGCAGTACTTC
TRBV7-3	TRBJ2-3	-	-	CASSFAGSLTDTQYF	TGTGCCAGCAGCTTTGCAGGGTCCCTCACAGATACGCAGTATTTT
TRBV2	TRBJ2-2	TRBD2	-	CASSELAATGELFF	TGTGCCAGCAGTGAACTAGCGGCAACCGGGGAGCTGTTTTTT
TRBV5-1	TRBJ2-7	TRBD1	-	CASSSSGTAYEQYF	TGCGCCAGCAGCTCGAGTGGGACAGCCTACGAGCAGTACTTC
TRBV6-1	TRBJ2-7	TRBD1	-	CASSETGGRRFSYEQYF	TGTGCCAGCAGTGAAACAGGGGGCCGACGATTTTCCTACGAGCAGTACTTC
TRBV10-3	TRBJ1-2	-	-	CASSIRGANYGYTF	TGTGCCTCCTCCATCAGGGGCGCTAACTATGGCTACACCTTC
TRBV15	TRBJ1-1	-	-	CATSPQVDRTAFF	TGTGCCACCAGCCCCCAGGTGGACAGAACTGCTTTCTTT
TRBV19	TRBJ1-5	TRBD1	once	CASKITGVGDNQPQHF	TGTGCCAGTAAGATAACAGGGGTCGGGGACAATCAGCCCCAGCATTTT
TRBV19	TRBJ2-7	TRBD2	-	CASSAGRSSYEQYF	TGTGCCAGTAGTGCCGGGAGGAGCTCCTACGAGCAGTACTTC
TRBV10-1	TRBJ1-1	TRBD1	-	CASIKDRDEADTEAFF	TGCGCCAGCATTAAAGACAGGGACGAGGCGGACACTGAAGCTTTCTTT
TRBV19	TRBJ1-4	TRBD1	-	CASSPRTGPNEKLFF	TGTGCCAGTAGTCCGCGGACAGGGCCTAATGAAAAACTGTTTTTT
TRBV18	TRBJ1-1	-	-	CASSTQPGPGGTEAFF	TGTGCCAGCTCAACCCAACCGGGGCCGGGGGGCACTGAAGCTTTCTTT
TRBV19	TRBJ1-2	TRBD1	-	CASSTPGQGLYGYTF	TGTGCCAGTAGTACCCCGGGACAGGGGCTCTATGGCTACACCTTC
TRBV9	TRBJ2-7	TRBD2	-	CASSDTSGVSYEQYF	TGTGCCAGCAGCGATACTAGCGGCGTCTCCTACGAGCAGTACTTC
TRBV13	TRBJ2-5	-	-	CASSFNSQETQYF	TGTGCCAGCAGCTTTAACAGCCAAGAGACCCAGTACTTC
TRBV27	TRBJ1-3	-	once	CASSSDTGNTIYF	TGTGCCAGCAGTTCAGATACTGGAAACACCATATATTTT
TRBV29-1	TRBJ2-7	TRBD1	-	CSAVGQRLYEQYF	TGCAGCGCTGTGGGACAGAGACTCTACGAGCAGTACTTC
TRBV20-1	TRBJ2-1	-	-	CSARLSEQFF	TGCAGTGCTAGACTTAGCGAGCAGTTCTTC
TRBV10-3	TRBJ1-5	TRBD1	-	CAISGTEGSNQPQHF	TGTGCCATCAGCGGGACAGAAGGAAGCAATCAGCCCCAGCATTTT
TRBV2	TRBJ1-2	-	once	CASSDAGNYGYTF	TGTGCCAGCAGTGATGCGGGTAACTATGGCTACACCTTC
TRBV19	TRBJ1-1	-	-	CASIPSGGTTEAFF	TGTGCCAGTATCCCATCGGGGGGTACGACTGAAGCTTTCTTT
TRBV7-3	TRBJ2-3	TRBD2	once	CASSSSGTSGGAEADTQYF	TGTGCCAGCAGCTCCTCCGGGACTAGCGGGGGGGCCGAGGCAGATACGCAGTATTTT
TRBV5-1	TRBJ2-7	-	-	CASSHTSSGSYEQYF	TGCGCCAGCAGCCACACCTCCTCGGGGTCCTACGAGCAGTACTTC
TRBV7-6	TRBJ2-2	TRBD1	-	CASSAGTGTNTGELFF	TGTGCCAGCAGCGCCGGGACAGGGACAAACACCGGGGAGCTGTTTTTT
TRBV2	TRBJ2-1	-	-	CASSEGRTDYNEQFF	TGTGCCAGCAGTGAAGGAAGGACTGACTACAATGAGCAGTTCTTC
TRBV7-9	TRBJ2-1	TRBD2	-	CASSASGVSYNEQFF	TGTGCCAGCAGCGCTAGCGGGGTCTCCTACAATGAGCAGTTCTTC
TRBV30	TRBJ1-1	TRBD1	-	CARTGNYDTGAFF	TGTGCGAGGACAGGGAATTACGACACTGGAGCTTTCTTT
TRBV5-1	TRBJ2-7	-	-	CASSLDLGDEQYF	TGCGCCAGCAGCTTGGATCTCGGTGACGAGCAGTACTTC
TRBV19	TRBJ1-3	-	-	CATKFWGGSGNTIYF	TGTGCCACCAAGTTTTGGGGGGGCTCTGGAAACACCATATATTTT
TRBV30	TRBJ2-1	-	-	CAWGVGSGISNEQFF	TGTGCCTGGGGTGTAGGGTCAGGGATAAGCAATGAGCAGTTCTTC
TRBV18	TRBJ2-5	-	-	CASFTGLQETQYF	TGTGCCAGCTTTACAGGTTTACAAGAGACCCAGTACTTC
TRBV18	TRBJ1-2	TRBD1	once	CASSLPGTGGGGYTF	TGTGCCAGCTCTCTCCCCGGGACAGGGGGAGGTGGCTACACCTTC
TRBV18	TRBJ1-4	TRBD1	-	CASSRTGGSPNEKLFF	TGTGCCAGCTCACGGACAGGGGGTTCGCCGAATGAAAAACTGTTTTTT